This TCR beta chain came from a study of T cell repertoires in cytomegalovirus infection. Study as a whole: CMV epitopes used comprised recently identified HLA-C-restricted ones and well-studied HLA-B-restricted ones.

This clonotype has a handful of counts. Its matching antigen is unknown. This sequence may be a read error, since a much larger clone differs from it by one base. TCRdb passed the reads through MiXCR, listing each CDR3 protein once. This sample yields about 37,000 distinct CDR3 sequences, of which 40% to 65% are seen a single time; around 90% belongs to the top ten. Between the trimmed V and J ends, which lost 3 bases and 0 bases, there was a span of 10 bases. The germline V gene encodes CDR1 DFQATT and CDR2 SNEGSKA (reference sequence). The CDR3 totals 14 residues. V and J are TRBV20-1 and TRBJ2-3, with D perhaps TRBD1 or TRBD2 (5 bases each). Source: CD8+ T cells from cultured PBMCs, taken from culture after CMV antigen stimulation. This receptor was identified in a human donor in good health (CMV status not recorded). Some clones in this sample may be carry-over from other donors' samples. CDR3 sequence: CSARWGPSTDTQYF. CDR3 in DNA: TGCAGTGCTAGGTGGGGACCTAGCACAGATACGCAGTATTTT.